The 11 T cell receptor beta chains listed next were all sequenced from one sample in a study of cytomegalovirus exposure and HLA in healthy donors. The PCR employed 60 Vbeta primers together with 13 Jbeta primers. The data were produced by immunoSEQ multiplex PCR, yet TCRdb's version contains in-frame clones alone and is incomplete. Of about 150,000 clones in the sample, roughly 80% were seen once. Sequencing was done on a sample of PBMCs. The receptors shown here come from a man aged 25 to 40 in good health and CMV-seropositive.

This clone was counted between two and nine times. CDR3 DNA sequence: TGTGCCAGCAGTGAGCCGACAGGGGGCTGGTTCGAGCAGTACTTC. This codes for CASSEPTGGWFEQYF. The chain couples TRBV6-1 to TRBJ2-7, with 10 bases that match TRBD1. V trimming: 3 bases; J trimming: 6 bases; junction bases outside the gene matches: 8. Germline values: CDR1 MNHNS, CDR2 SASEGT. The CDR3 is made up of 15 amino acids.

This clone was seen a single time. V usage is TRBV30 and J usage is TRBJ1-4, with 11 bases lining up with TRBD1. V was clipped by 1 base and J by 8 bases; unmatched bases: 6. The CDR3 loop spans 15 amino acids. Germline values: CDR1 GTSNPN, CDR2 SVGIG (reference sequence). As DNA, the CDR3 is TGTGCCTGGAGTGGGGGGACAGGGGGTAGGGAAAAACTGTTTTTT. Residues: CAWSGGTGGREKLFF.

In its sample, this clone was seen once. The chain carries TRBV6-6 and TRBJ1-1; possible D gene TRBD1, 6 bases. This CDR3 has 13 amino acids. Trimming removed 3 bases from V and 10 bases from J, with 15 bases in between. The germline gives CDR1 MNHNY, CDR2 SVGAGI (reference sequence). CDR3 loop: CASSYFNRDGAFF. The CDR3 bases are TGTGCCAGCAGTTATTTCAACAGGGACGGAGCTTTCTTT.

This sequence joins TRBV2 and TRBJ2-3; TRBD2 matches at 11 bases. The CDR3 loop spans 16 amino acids. Germline V gives CDR1 SNHLY, CDR2 FYNNEI. Trimming removed 6 bases from V and 0 bases from J; junction bases left unmatched: 5. CDR3 coding DNA: TGTGCCAGCAGACCCACTAGCGGGAGTAGCACAGATACGCAGTATTTT. Its translation is CASRPTSGSSTDTQYF.

The CDR3 DNA reads TGTGCCAGCAGTTTTATAACCGGGACTAGTGCCTCCTACGAGCAGTACTTC. Encoded protein: CASSFITGTSASYEQYF. The J gene is TRBJ2-7, the V gene TRBV28; 8 bases match TRBD2. This CDR3 contains 17 residues. The trim removed 3 bases at V and 0 bases at J, leaving 10 bases unmatched. Germline lookup yields CDR1 MDHEN and CDR2 SYDVKM.

The chain uses TRBV28 and TRBJ1-2; D uncertain. This CDR3 contains 12 residues. V was shortened by 3 bases and J by 4 bases, with 6 bases between the two germline ends. Germline V gives CDR1 MDHEN, CDR2 SYDVKM. CDR3 protein: CASSLNSYGYTF. CDR3 DNA sequence: TGTGCCAGCAGTTTGAACAGCTATGGCTACACCTTC.

This chain uses TRBV9 with TRBJ1-3, with D maybe TRBD1 (6 bases). CDR1 is SGDLS, CDR2 YYNGEE, per germline. Trimming cost V 3 bases and J 2 bases, with 12 bases left between them. The CDR3 is 15 residues long. CDR3 protein: CASSAHRAPGNTIYF. The CDR3 region has the DNA TGTGCCAGCAGCGCGCACAGGGCCCCTGGAAACACCATATATTTT.

V is TRBV2 and J is TRBJ2-3; 7 bases match TRBD1. There are 15 residues in the CDR3. Germline CDR1 SNHLY, CDR2 FYNNEI. The ends lost 1 base at V and 3 bases at J; junction bases unmatched: 4. The CDR3 region is CASSEGQGDTDTQYF. CDR3 in DNA: TGTGCCAGCAGTGAAGGACAGGGCGATACAGATACGCAGTATTTT.

The J gene is TRBJ1-2, the V gene TRBV27; 9 positions match TRBD1. This CDR3 is 15 amino acids long. The junction had 11 bases not matched to a gene; V was cut back by 6 bases and J by 6 bases. The V gene's germline CDR1 is MNHEY and CDR2 SMNVEV (reference sequence). Here the CDR3 DNA reads TGTGCCAGCAGCAATGTCCCGGGACAGGGCCATGGCTACACCTTC. This encodes CASSNVPGQGHGYTF.

The V gene is TRBV18, the J gene TRBJ1-4; no reliable D call. Germline V gene sequence: CDR1 KGHSH, CDR2 LQKENI. The CDR3 length is 17 residues. Trimming left V 6 bases short and J 3 bases short, with 20 bases between. CDR3 coding DNA: TGTGCCAGCTCTCTCATAGGCCCGGTTCAGGCTAATGAAAAACTGTTTTTT. The encoded protein is CASSLIGPVQANEKLFF.

With respect to this clone: At one end the junction does not follow the germline gene, possibly because of a read error. This chain uses TRBV2 with TRBJ2-3; D is possibly TRBD1 (5 bases). CDR1 SNHLY and CDR2 FYNNEI come from the germline V gene. The CDR3 is 15 residues long. CDR3 sequence reads: CASRKDPVGTGTQYF. The CDR3 DNA follows: TGTGCCAGCAGAAAGGACCCGGTGGGCACAGGTACGCAGTATTTT.